The present T cell receptor (beta chain) was sequenced within a study of T-cell memory formation after mild COVID-19. TCRdb used MiXCR to reprocess the 5' RACE reads, holding one entry per CDR3 protein. The data hold 400,000 or so distinct CDR3 sequences, with roughly 20% observed a single time. CDR3 length: 14 amino acids. Trimming cost V 4 bases and J 0 bases, with 13 bases left between them. Germline lookup yields CDR1 DFQATT and CDR2 SNEGSKA (reference sequence). The rearrangement joins TRBV20-1 to TRBJ2-7; D is perhaps TRBD2 (5 bases). The sequence was obtained from an adult woman who had mild COVID-19 (a few samples of this study predate the infection). Cell type and time point are not known. The sequenced sample consisted of PBMCs or a T cell subset sorted from them (not recorded which). The CDR3 sequence is CSAIGRVHSYEQYF. CDR3 coding DNA: TGCAGTGCTATCGGGCGGGTCCACTCCTACGAGCAGTACTTC.